One sample yielded the 2 T cell receptor beta chains listed below, sequenced in a study of early T cells in non-severe SARS-CoV-2 infection. TCRdb reprocessed the 5' RACE reads with MiXCR, giving one entry per CDR3 protein. The sample holds tens of thousands of distinct CDR3 sequences, about 4.6% seen once. Sequenced material: whole blood. Every receptor here comes from an adult who was a healthcare worker with PCR-confirmed SARS-CoV-2 infection or an uninfected control (not recorded which).

This clonotype came up many times. The CDR3 bases are TGCAGCGTTGAAGATGGGAGGGTTGGCTACACCTTC. Its protein is CSVEDGRVGYTF. The chain employs TRBV29-1 and TRBJ1-2; unclear D gene. CDR3 length: 12 amino acids. Per the germline V gene, CDR1 is SQVTM and CDR2 is ANQGSEA. Deletions cut 0 bases from V and 7 bases from J, with 9 bases between.

The genes are TRBV19 and TRBJ2-1, with no clear D. This CDR3 region has 12 residues. The ends were cut back, 5 bases at V and 4 bases at J, with 6 bases in the middle. Germline CDR1 reads LNHDA; CDR2 reads SQIVND (reference sequence). The CDR3: CASSYEYNEQFF. The DNA of the CDR3 is TGTGCCAGTAGTTACGAATACAATGAGCAGTTCTTC.